This passage covers 14 T cell receptor beta chains from one sample sequenced in a study of shared clonotypes between healthy human individuals. As defined, naive CD8 cells were CD45RO-negative and positively selected for CCR7, with terminally differentiated effector memory CD45RA+ cells excluded. Sequencing used immunoSEQ multiplex PCR; TCRdb keeps in-frame clones, though not all of them. This table has hundreds of thousands of clones, more than 85% appearing once. The sequenced material came from naive CD8+ T cells sorted from blood. Receptor source: a man younger than 40 in good health.

The chain combines TRBV9 with TRBJ2-1; TRBD2 aligns across 9 bases. The germline gives CDR1 SGDLS, CDR2 YYNGEE. CDR3 length: 16 amino acids. V gave up 2 bases and J gave up 5 bases; unmatched junction bases: 8. CDR3 coding DNA: TGTGCCAGCAGCGTCCTATGGGCTAGCGGGAACAATGAGCAGTTCTTC. Amino acid sequence: CASSVLWASGNNEQFF.

This clone was seen once. The chain is built from TRBV9 and TRBJ2-2; 7 bases map to TRBD1. There are 16 residues in the CDR3. In germline, CDR1 is SGDLS, CDR2 YYNGEE. The V gene end was trimmed by 0 bases and the J gene end by 4 bases; junction bases not matched to a gene: 6. The CDR3 sequence is CASSVERGQATGELFF. CDR3 in DNA: TGTGCCAGCAGCGTAGAGAGGGGGCAGGCCACCGGGGAGCTGTTTTTT.

V and J are TRBV5-6 and TRBJ2-3, with 8 positions matching TRBD2. The CDR3 is made up of 16 amino acids. Germline V gene sequence: CDR1 SGHDT, CDR2 YYEEEE. The V segment lost 4 bases and the J segment 6 bases; nucleotides outside the gene matches: 13. The CDR3 nucleotides are TGTGCCAGCAGCCCGGCACTAGCGGAAAGGCGTGATACGCAGTATTTT. This sequence encodes CASSPALAERRDTQYF. The variable domain in full, with the rest retrieved from reference TRBV5-6 and TRBJ2-3, is DAGVTQSPTHLIKTRGQQVTLRCSPKSGHDTVSWYQQALGQGPQFIFQYYEEEERQRGNFPDRFSGHQFPNYSSELNVNALLLGDSALYLCASSPALAERRDTQYFGPGTRLTVL.

The chain combines TRBV7-8 with TRBJ2-7; TRBD2 matches 9 bases. The CDR3 loop spans 15 amino acids. The germline V gene has CDR1 SGHVS and CDR2 FQNEAQ. Trimming took 5 bases from V and 0 from J; bases not matched to a gene: 5. CDR3 amino acids: CASSVSGRISYEQYF. The CDR3 nucleotides are TGTGCCAGCAGCGTAAGCGGGAGGATCTCCTACGAGCAGTACTTC.

The genes are TRBV18 and TRBJ2-5; 12 nucleotides match TRBD1. This CDR3 is built from 18 residues. Trimming removed 2 bases from V and 9 bases from J; junction bases left unmatched: 16. Germline loops: CDR1 KGHSH, CDR2 LQKENI. CDR3 protein: CASSPFTPGTGGERSQYF. CDR3 sequence (DNA): TGTGCCAGCTCACCATTCACCCCCGGGACAGGGGGCGAAAGGTCCCAGTACTTC.

The chain recombines TRBV14 with TRBJ2-7; D gene uncertain. From germline, CDR1 is SGHDN and CDR2 FVKESK. The V end lost 2 bases, the J end lost 6 bases, and 11 bases lay between the germline ends. The CDR3 extends over 13 amino acids. CDR3 DNA sequence: TGTGCCAGCAGCCAATCTCTCCAGGTCGAGCAGTACTTC. Translated: CASSQSLQVEQYF. The variable domain in full, with the rest retrieved from reference TRBV14 and TRBJ2-7, is EAGVTQFPSHSVIEKGQTVTLRCDPISGHDNLYWYRRVMGKEIKFLLHFVKESKQDESGMPNNRFLAERTGGTYSTLKVQPAELEDSGVYFCASSQSLQVEQYFGPGTRLTVT.

V and J are TRBV27 and TRBJ1-5; the D gene is possibly TRBD1 (5 bases). The CDR3 runs to 13 residues. Germline-derived CDR1 and CDR2 are MNHEY and SMNVEV (reference sequence). Between the trimmed V and J ends, which lost 2 bases and 5 bases, there was a span of 7 bases. Written as DNA, the CDR3 is TGTGCCAGCAGTTTAAGGGGTTATCAGCCCCAGCATTTT. It codes for CASSLRGYQPQHF.

The chain carries TRBV6-5 and TRBJ2-1, with TRBD2 matching over 13 bases. Germline CDR1 is MNHEY and CDR2 is SVGAGI. V lost 4 bases, J lost 7 bases, and 7 bases stayed unmatched. CDR3 length: 16 amino acids. The CDR3 sequence is CASSSPTSGRQNEQFF. In nucleotides, the CDR3 is TGTGCCAGCAGTTCACCGACTAGCGGGAGGCAGAATGAGCAGTTCTTC.

Here the CDR3 reads CASSLGRDRVRTEAFF. The CDR3 DNA is TGTGCCAGCAGCTTGGGACGGGACAGGGTGCGGACTGAAGCTTTCTTT. The rearrangement links TRBV5-5 to TRBJ1-1; TRBD1 matches 9 bases. CDR3 length: 16 amino acids. CDR1 SGHKS and CDR2 YYEKEE come from the germline V gene (reference sequence). With V trimmed by 0 bases and J by 5 bases, 8 bases remained unmatched.

The rearrangement links TRBV6-4 to TRBJ2-1; 10 bases match TRBD1. Germline values: CDR1 MRHNA, CDR2 SNTAGT. The CDR3 totals 15 residues. The ends lost 6 bases at V and 3 bases at J; junction bases unmatched: 5. The CDR3: CASSQDRGHYNEQFF. The CDR3 DNA reads as TGTGCCAGCAGCCAAGACAGGGGGCACTACAATGAGCAGTTCTTC.

In DNA form, the CDR3 reads TGCGCCAGCAGCTTGGCCCACCGAGGGCAAGAGACCCAGTACTTC. Its translation: CASSLAHRGQETQYF. The chain carries TRBV5-1 and TRBJ2-5, with D tentatively TRBD2 (5 bases). In germline, CDR1 is SGHRS, CDR2 YFSETQ. This CDR3 is built from 15 residues. The V gene lost 0 bases and the J gene lost 2 bases, with 11 bases spanning the gap.

This clone is a singleton in its sample. This chain uses TRBV18 with TRBJ2-1, with a weak D call TRBD1 (6 bases). Deletions cut 4 bases from V and 7 bases from J, with 11 bases between. The length of the CDR3 is 13 residues. Per germline, CDR1 KGHSH and CDR2 LQKENI. CDR3 protein: CASSRLGGNEQFF. The CDR3 DNA reads as TGTGCCAGCTCACGTTTAGGGGGAAATGAGCAGTTCTTC.

The chain employs TRBV5-6 and TRBJ2-7, with TRBD1 matching over 8 bases. The CDR3 is 15 residues long. Germline V gives CDR1 SGHDT, CDR2 YYEEEE. V dropped 5 bases and J dropped 2; count of bases not matched to a gene: 9. The CDR3 DNA is TGTGCCAGCAGTTTTGGACAGGGCGCAACCTACGAGCAGTACTTC. It is translated as CASSFGQGATYEQYF.

The sample holds one count of this clone. This chain connects TRBV7-6 to TRBJ2-1, with D maybe TRBD2 (6 bases). Germline V gives CDR1 SGHVS, CDR2 FNYEAQ. This CDR3 is 16 amino acids long. The V and J ends lost 4 bases and 6 bases respectively, with 19 bases between them. The CDR3 DNA sequence: TGTGCCAGCAGCTCGCGGGGCGCGGGTCTACTCAATGAGCAGTTCTTC. Translating it yields CASSSRGAGLLNEQFF. Full variable domain (rest looked up from reference TRBV7-6 and TRBJ2-1): GAGVSQSPRYKVTKRGQDVALRCDPISGHVSLYWYRQALGQGPEFLTYFNYEAQQDKSGLPNDRFSAERPEGSISTLTIQRTEQRDSAMYRCASSSRGAGLLNEQFFGPGTRLTVL.